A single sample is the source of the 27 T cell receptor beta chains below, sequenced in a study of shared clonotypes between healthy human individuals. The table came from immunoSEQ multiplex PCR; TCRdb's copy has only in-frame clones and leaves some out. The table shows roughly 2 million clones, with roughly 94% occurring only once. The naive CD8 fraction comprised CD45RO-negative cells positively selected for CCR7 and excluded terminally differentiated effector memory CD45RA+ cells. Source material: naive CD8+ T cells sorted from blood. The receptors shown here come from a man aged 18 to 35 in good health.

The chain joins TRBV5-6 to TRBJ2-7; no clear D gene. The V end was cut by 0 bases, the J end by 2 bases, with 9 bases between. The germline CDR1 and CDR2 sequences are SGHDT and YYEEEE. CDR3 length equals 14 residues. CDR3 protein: CASSLVSGPYEQYF. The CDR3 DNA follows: TGTGCCAGCAGCTTGGTATCCGGTCCCTACGAGCAGTACTTC.

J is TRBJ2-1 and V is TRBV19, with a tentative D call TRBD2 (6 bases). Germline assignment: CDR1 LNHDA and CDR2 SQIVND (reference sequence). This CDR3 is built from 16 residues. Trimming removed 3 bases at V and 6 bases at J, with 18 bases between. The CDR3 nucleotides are TGTGCCAGTAGTATCCGACCGGGACTCAGTGCCAATGAGCAGTTCTTC. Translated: CASSIRPGLSANEQFF.

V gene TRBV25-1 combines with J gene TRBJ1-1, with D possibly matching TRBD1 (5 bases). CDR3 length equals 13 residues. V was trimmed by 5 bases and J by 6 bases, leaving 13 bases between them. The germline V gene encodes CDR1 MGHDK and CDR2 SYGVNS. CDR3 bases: TGTGCCAGCAGTCCAGGAGGGGCCGCTGAAGCTTTCTTT. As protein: CASSPGGAAEAFF. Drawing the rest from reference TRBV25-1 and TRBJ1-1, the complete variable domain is EADIYQTPRYLVIGTGKKITLECSQTMGHDKMYWYQQDPGMELHLIHYSYGVNSTEKGDLSSESTVSRIRTEHFPLTLESARPSHTSQYLCASSPGGAAEAFFGQGTRLTVV.

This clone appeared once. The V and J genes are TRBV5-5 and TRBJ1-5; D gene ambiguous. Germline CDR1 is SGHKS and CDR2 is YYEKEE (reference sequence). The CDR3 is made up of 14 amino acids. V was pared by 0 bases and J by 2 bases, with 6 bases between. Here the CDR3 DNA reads TGTGCCAGCAGCTTGGCCGCAGGCAATCAGCCCCAGCATTTT. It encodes CASSLAAGNQPQHF. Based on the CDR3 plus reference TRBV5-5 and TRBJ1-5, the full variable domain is DAGVTQSPTHLIKTRGQQVTLRCSPISGHKSVSWYQQVLGQGPQFIFQYYEKEERGRGNFPDRFSARQFPNYSSELNVNALLLGDSALYLCASSLAAGNQPQHFGDGTRLSIL.

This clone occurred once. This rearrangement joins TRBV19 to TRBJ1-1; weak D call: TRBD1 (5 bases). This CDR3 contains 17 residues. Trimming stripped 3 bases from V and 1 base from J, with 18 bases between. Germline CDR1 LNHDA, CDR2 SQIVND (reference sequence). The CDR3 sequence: CASSIGGIGAPNTEAFF. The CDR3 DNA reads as TGTGCCAGTAGTATTGGGGGGATCGGGGCGCCGAACACTGAAGCTTTCTTT.

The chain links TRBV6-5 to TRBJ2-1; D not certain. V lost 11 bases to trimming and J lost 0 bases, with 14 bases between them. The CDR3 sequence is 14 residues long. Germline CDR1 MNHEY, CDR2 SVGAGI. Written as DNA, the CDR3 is TGTGCCTCCTCCGGGCATAGCTCCTACAATGAGCAGTTCTTC. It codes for CASSGHSSYNEQFF.

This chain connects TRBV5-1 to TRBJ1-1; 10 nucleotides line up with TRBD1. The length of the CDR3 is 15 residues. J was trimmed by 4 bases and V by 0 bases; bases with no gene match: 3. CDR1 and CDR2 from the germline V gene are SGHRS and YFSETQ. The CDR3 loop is CASSLGQGAATEAFF. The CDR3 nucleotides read TGCGCCAGCAGCTTGGGACAGGGGGCGGCCACTGAAGCTTTCTTT.

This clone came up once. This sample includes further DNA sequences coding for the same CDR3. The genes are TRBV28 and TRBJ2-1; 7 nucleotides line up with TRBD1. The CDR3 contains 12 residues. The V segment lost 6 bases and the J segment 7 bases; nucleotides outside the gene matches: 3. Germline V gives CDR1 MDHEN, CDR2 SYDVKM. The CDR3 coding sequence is TGTGCCAGCAGCCCAGGGGGAAATGAGCAGTTCTTC. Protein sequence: CASSPGGNEQFF.

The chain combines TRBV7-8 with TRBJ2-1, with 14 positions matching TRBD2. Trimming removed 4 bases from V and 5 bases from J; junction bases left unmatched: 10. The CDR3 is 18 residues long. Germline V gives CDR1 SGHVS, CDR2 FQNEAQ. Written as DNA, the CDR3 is TGTGCCAGCAGCTCCGGACTAGCGGGAGGTCGTATGGACAATGAGCAGTTCTTC. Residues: CASSSGLAGGRMDNEQFF.

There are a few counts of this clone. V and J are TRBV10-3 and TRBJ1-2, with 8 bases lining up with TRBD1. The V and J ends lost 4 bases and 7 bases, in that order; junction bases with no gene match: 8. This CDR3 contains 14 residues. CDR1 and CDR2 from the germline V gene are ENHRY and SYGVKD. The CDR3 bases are TGTGCCATCAGTGGACAGGGGATAAGAGGTGGCTACACCTTC. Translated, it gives CAISGQGIRGGYTF.

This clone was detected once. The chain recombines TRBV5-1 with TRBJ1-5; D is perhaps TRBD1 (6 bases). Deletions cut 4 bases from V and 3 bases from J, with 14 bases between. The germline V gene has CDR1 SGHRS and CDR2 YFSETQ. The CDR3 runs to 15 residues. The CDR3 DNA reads TGCGCCAGCAGCACGGGCAGGGGATCCAATCAGCCCCAGCATTTT. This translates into CASSTGRGSNQPQHF.

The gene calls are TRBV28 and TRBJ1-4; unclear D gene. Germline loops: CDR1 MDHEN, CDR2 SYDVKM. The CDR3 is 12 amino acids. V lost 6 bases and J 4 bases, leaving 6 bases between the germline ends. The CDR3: CASRDYNEKLFF. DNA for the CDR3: TGTGCCAGCAGGGACTATAATGAAAAACTGTTTTTT.

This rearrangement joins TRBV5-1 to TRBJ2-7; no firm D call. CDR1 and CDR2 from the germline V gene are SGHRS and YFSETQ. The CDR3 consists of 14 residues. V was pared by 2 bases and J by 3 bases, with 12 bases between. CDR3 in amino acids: CASSLVDSGYEQYF. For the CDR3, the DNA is TGCGCCAGCAGCTTAGTTGATTCCGGCTACGAGCAGTACTTC. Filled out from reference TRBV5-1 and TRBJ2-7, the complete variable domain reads KAGVTQTPRYLIKTRGQQVTLSCSPISGHRSVSWYQQTPGQGLQFLFEYFSETQRNKGNFPGRFSGRQFSNSRSEMNVSTLELGDSALYLCASSLVDSGYEQYFGPGTRLTVT.

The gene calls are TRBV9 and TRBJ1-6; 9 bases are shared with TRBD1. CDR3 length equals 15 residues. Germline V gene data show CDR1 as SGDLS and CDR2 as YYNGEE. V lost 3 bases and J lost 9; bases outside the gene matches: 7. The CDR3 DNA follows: TGTGCCAGCAGCGAGACAGGGGGGTTCGGTTCACCCCTCCACTTT. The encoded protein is CASSETGGFGSPLHF.

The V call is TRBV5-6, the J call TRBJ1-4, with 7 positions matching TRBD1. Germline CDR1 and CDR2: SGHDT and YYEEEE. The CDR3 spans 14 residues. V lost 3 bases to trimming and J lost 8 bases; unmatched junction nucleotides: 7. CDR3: CASSYQGGGEKLFF. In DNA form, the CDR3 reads TGTGCCAGCAGCTACCAGGGGGGTGGCGAAAAACTGTTTTTT.

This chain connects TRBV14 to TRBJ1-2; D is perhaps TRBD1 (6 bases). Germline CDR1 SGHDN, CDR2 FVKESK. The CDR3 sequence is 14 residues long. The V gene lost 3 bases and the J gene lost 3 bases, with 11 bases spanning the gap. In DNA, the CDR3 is TGTGCCAGCAGCCAGCTCGGGGGCGACTATGGCTACACCTTC. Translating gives CASSQLGGDYGYTF.

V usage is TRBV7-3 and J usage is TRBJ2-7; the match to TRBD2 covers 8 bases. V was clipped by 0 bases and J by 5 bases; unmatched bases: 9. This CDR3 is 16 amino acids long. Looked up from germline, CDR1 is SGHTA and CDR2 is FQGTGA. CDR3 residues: CASSLTGPGGLDEQYF. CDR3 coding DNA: TGTGCCAGCAGCTTAACCGGACCGGGGGGGCTCGACGAGCAGTACTTC.

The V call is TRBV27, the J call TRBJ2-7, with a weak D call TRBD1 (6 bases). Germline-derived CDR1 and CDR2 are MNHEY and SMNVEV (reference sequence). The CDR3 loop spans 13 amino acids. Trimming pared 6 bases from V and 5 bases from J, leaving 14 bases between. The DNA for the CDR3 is TGTGCCAGCAGGGCCGGGACAAGCCACGAGCAGTACTTC. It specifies CASRAGTSHEQYF.

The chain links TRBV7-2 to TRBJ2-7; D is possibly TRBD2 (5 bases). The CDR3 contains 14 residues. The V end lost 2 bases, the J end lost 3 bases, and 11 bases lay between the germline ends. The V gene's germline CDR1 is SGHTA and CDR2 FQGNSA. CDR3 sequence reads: CASSLTGWGYEQYF. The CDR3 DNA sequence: TGTGCCAGCAGCTTAACGGGGTGGGGCTACGAGCAGTACTTC.

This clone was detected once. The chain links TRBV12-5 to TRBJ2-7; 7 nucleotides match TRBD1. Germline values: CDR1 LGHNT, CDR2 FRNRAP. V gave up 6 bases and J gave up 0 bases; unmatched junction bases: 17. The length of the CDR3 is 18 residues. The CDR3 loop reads CASGTDRDDEPFSYEQYF. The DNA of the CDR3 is TGTGCTAGTGGCACTGACAGGGACGACGAGCCCTTCTCCTACGAGCAGTACTTC.

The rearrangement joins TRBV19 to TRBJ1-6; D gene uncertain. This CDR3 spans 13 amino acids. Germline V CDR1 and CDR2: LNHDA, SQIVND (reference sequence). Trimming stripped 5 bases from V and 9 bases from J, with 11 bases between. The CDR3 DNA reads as TGTGCCAGTAGTTCACCGGGCGGTTCACCCCTCCACTTT. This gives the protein CASSSPGGSPLHF. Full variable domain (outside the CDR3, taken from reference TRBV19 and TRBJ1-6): DGGITQSPKYLFRKEGQNVTLSCEQNLNHDAMYWYRQDPGQGLRLIYYSQIVNDFQKGDIAEGYSVSREKKESFPLTVTSAQKNPTAFYLCASSSPGGSPLHFGNGTRLTVT.

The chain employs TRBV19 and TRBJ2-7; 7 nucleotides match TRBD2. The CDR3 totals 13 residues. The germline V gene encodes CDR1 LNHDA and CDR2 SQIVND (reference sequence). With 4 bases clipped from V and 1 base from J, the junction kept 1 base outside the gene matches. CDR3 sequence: CASSRLASYEQYF. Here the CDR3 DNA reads TGTGCCAGTAGTAGACTAGCATCCTACGAGCAGTACTTC.

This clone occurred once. CDR3 amino acids: CASSLERDSWSSGANVLTF. CDR3 DNA sequence: TGTGCCAGCAGCTTGGAGCGGGACAGTTGGAGCTCTGGGGCCAACGTCCTGACTTTC. The genes are TRBV5-6 and TRBJ2-6; the D call may be TRBD1 or TRBD2 (7 bases each). This CDR3 region has 19 residues. The V gene lost 0 bases and the J gene lost 0 bases, with 16 bases spanning the gap. Germline loops: CDR1 SGHDT, CDR2 YYEEEE. Complete variable domain (other parts from reference TRBV5-6 and TRBJ2-6): DAGVTQSPTHLIKTRGQQVTLRCSPKSGHDTVSWYQQALGQGPQFIFQYYEEEERQRGNFPDRFSGHQFPNYSSELNVNALLLGDSALYLCASSLERDSWSSGANVLTFGAGSRLTVL.

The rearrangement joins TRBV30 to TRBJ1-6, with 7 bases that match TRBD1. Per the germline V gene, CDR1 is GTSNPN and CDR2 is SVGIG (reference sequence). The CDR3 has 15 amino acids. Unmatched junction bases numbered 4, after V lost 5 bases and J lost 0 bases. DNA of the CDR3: TGTGCCTGGGACAGGGAGAGCTCCTATAATTCACCCCTCCACTTT. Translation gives CAWDRESSYNSPLHF.

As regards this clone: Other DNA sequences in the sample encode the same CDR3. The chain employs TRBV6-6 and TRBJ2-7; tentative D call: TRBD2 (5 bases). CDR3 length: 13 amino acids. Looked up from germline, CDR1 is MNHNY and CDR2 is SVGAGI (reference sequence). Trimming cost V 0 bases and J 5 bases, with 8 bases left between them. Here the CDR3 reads CASSYSTGNEQYF. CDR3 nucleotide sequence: TGTGCCAGCAGTTACTCGACGGGGAACGAGCAGTACTTC.

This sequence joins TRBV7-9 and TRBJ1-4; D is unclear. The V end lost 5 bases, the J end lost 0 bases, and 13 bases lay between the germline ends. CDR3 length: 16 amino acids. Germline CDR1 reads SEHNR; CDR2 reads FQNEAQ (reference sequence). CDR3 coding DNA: TGTGCCAGCAGCCCGCCGAAGTGGGCAACTAATGAAAAACTGTTTTTT. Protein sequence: CASSPPKWATNEKLFF.

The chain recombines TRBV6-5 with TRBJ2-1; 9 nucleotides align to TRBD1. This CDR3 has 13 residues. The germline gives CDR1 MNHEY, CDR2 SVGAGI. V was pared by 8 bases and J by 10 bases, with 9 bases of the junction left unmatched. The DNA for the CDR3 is TGTGCCAGCGAGACACAGGGGGCTAGGGAGCAGTTCTTC. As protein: CASETQGAREQFF.